The sequence of this T cell receptor beta chain was determined in a study of CD8+ T cells in alopecia areata. As for the study in general: The investigators scored severity in treated patients by the percentage of affected scalp area.

With regard to this clone: Its target is unknown.

Findings of the study overall: Uncertainty remains about how baseline CD8+ expansion links to response, with one nonresponder. Lesional scalp exceeded normal scalp in clonality, especially in alopecia totalis/universalis.

RNA extraction was followed by reverse transcription into cDNA, which acted as the sequencing template. Clones were sequenced by immunoSEQ multiplex PCR, and TCRdb holds only the in-frame ones, with some missing. The repertoire has around 5,600 clones, around three fifths of them found once; the top ten carry approximately 8.1%. Treatment in this sample: oral pan-JAK inhibitor, 5-10 mg twice daily. Specimens obtained from alopecia areata patients comprised lesional scalp punch biopsies and peripheral blood. V gave up 2 bases and J gave up 3 bases; unmatched junction bases: 4. The CDR3 contains 15 residues. CDR1 and CDR2 (germline): MNHEY, SMNVEV (reference sequence).

This receptor was taken from a human donor with alopecia areata. The sequences come from skin, collected at approximately week 31, from a patient treated with tofacitinib. This chain joins TRBV27 and TRBJ2-3, with 8 bases that match TRBD2. CDR3 sequence reads: CASSLREGLTDTQYF. The CDR3 DNA reads as TGTGCCAGCAGTTTACGGGAGGGCCTGACAGATACGCAGTATTTT.